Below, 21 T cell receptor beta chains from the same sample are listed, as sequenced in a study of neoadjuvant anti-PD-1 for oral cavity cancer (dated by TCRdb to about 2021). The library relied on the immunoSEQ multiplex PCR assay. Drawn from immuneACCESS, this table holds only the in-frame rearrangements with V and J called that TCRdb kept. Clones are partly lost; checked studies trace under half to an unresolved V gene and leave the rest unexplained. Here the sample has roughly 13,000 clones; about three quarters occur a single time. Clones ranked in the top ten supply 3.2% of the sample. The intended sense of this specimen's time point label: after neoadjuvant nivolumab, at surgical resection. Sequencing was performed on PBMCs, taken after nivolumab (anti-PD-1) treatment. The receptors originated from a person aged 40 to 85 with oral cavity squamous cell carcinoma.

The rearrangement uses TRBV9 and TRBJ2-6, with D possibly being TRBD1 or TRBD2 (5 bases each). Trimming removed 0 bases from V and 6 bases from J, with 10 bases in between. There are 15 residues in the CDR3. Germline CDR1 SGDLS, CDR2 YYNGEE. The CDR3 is CASSVGGSAANVLTF. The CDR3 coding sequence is TGTGCCAGCAGCGTAGGGGGGTCGGCGGCCAACGTCCTGACTTTC.

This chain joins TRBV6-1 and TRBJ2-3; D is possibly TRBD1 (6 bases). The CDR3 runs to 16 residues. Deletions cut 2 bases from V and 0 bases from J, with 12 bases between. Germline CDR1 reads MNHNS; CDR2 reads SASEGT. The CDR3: CASSEWGQGSTDTQYF. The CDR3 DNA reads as TGTGCCAGCAGTGAATGGGGGCAGGGTAGCACAGATACGCAGTATTTT.

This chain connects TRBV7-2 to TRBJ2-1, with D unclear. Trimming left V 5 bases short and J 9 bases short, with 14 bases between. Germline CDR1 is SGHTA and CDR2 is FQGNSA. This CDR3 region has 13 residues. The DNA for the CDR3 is TGTGCCAGCAGCAGTGGGGTAAGTCCTGAGCAGTTCTTC. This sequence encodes CASSSGVSPEQFF.

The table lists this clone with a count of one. The CDR3 reads CASSQVGDPTYEQYF. In nucleotides, the CDR3 is TGCGCCAGCAGCCAAGTGGGGGATCCCACCTACGAGCAGTACTTC. The rearrangement uses TRBV4-1 and TRBJ2-7, with D perhaps given as TRBD1 or TRBD2 (5 bases each). Trimming removed 1 base from V and 2 bases from J, with 12 bases in between. The CDR3 is 15 amino acids. The germline CDR1 and CDR2 sequences are MGHRA and YSYEKL.

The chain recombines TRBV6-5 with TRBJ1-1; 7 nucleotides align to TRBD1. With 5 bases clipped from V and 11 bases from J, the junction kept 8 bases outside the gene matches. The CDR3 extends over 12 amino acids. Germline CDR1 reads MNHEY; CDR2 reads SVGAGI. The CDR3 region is CASSEDRVRAFF. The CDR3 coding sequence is TGTGCCAGCAGTGAAGACAGGGTGAGGGCTTTCTTT.

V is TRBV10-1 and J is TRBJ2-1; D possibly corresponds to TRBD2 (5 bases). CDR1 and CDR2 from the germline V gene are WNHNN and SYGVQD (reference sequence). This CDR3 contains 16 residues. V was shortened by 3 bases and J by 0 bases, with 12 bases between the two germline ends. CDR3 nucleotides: TGCGCCAGCAGTGAAGAGCGGCTATTCTCCTACAATGAGCAGTTCTTC. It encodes CASSEERLFSYNEQFF.

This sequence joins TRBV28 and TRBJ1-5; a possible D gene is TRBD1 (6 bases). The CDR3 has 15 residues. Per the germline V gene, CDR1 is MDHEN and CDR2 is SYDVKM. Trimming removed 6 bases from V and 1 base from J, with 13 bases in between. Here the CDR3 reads CASSKQGGSNQPQHF. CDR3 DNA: TGTGCCAGCAGCAAACAGGGAGGGAGCAATCAGCCCCAGCATTTT.

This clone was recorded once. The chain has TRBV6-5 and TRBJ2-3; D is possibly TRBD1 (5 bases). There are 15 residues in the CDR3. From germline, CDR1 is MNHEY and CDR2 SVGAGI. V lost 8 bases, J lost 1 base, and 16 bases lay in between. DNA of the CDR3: TGTGCCAGCTGCTTACGGGCCAGGGGCACAGATACGCAGTATTTT. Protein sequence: CASCLRARGTDTQYF.

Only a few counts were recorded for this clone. CDR3 region: CASSPGQFYLNTEAFF. In DNA form, the CDR3 reads TGTGCCAGCAGCCCCGGACAGTTTTACTTGAACACTGAAGCTTTCTTT. The V gene is TRBV5-6, the J gene TRBJ1-1, with TRBD1 as a possible D gene (6 bases). The CDR3 is made up of 16 amino acids. The ends were cut back, 4 bases at V and 0 bases at J, with 16 bases in the middle. Germline CDR1 is SGHDT and CDR2 is YYEEEE.

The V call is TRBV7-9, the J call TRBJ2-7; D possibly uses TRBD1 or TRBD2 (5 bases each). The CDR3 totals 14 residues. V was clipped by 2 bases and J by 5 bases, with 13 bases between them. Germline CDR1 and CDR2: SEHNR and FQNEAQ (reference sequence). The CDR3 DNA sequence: TGTGCCAGCAGCTTAAGGGGTAGGGACGACGAGCAGTACTTC. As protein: CASSLRGRDDEQYF.

The CDR3 loop reads CASSRDVLAKNIQYF. DNA of the CDR3: TGCGCCAGCAGCCGTGATGTCCTAGCCAAAAACATTCAGTACTTC. This rearrangement joins TRBV4-1 to TRBJ2-4; D gene unclear. CDR1 is MGHRA, CDR2 YSYEKL, per germline. Trimming shortened V by 4 bases and J by 0 bases, and 10 bases separated the two germline ends. This CDR3 region has 15 residues.

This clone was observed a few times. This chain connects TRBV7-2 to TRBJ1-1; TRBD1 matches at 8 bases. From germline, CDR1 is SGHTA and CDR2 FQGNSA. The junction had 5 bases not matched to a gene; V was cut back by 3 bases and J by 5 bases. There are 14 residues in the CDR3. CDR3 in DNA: TGTGCCAGCAGCTTTCAGGGGGCGAGTACTGAAGCTTTCTTT. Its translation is CASSFQGASTEAFF.

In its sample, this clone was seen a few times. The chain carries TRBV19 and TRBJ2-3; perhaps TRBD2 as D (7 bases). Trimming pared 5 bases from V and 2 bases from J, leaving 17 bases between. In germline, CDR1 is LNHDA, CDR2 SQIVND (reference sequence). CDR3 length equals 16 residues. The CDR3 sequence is CASSLTGEGDTDTQYF. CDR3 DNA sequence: TGTGCCAGTAGTCTTACCGGGGAGGGGGACACAGATACGCAGTATTTT.

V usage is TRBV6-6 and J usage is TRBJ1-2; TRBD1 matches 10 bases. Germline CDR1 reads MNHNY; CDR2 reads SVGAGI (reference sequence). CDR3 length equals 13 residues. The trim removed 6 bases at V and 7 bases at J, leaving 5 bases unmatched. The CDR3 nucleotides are TGTGCCAGCAGCCCCGGGACAGGGGTTGGCTACACCTTC. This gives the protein CASSPGTGVGYTF.

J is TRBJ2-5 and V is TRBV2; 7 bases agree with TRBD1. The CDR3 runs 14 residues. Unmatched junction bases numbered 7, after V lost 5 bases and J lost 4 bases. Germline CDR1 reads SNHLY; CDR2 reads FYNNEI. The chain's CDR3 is CASSRQGDRETQYF. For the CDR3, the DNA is TGTGCCAGCAGTCGACAGGGAGACAGAGAGACCCAGTACTTC. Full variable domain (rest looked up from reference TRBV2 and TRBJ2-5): EPEVTQTPSHQVTQMGQEVILRCVPISNHLYFYWYRQILGQKVEFLVSFYNNEISEKSEIFDDQFSVERPDGSNFTLKIRSTKLEDSAMYFCASSRQGDRETQYFGPGTRLLVL.

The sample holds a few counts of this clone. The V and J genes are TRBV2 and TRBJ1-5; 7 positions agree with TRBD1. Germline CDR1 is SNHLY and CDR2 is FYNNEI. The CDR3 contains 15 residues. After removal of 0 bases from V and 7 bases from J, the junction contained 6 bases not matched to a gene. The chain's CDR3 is CASSEAGQINQPQHF. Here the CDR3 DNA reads TGTGCCAGCAGTGAAGCGGGACAGATAAACCAGCCCCAGCATTTT.

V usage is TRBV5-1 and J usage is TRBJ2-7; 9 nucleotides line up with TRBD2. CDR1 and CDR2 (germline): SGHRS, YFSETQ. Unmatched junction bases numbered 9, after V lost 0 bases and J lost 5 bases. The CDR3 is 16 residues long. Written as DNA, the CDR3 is TGCGCCAGCAGCTTGGCCGGCGCGGGAGGGCCTGACGAGCAGTACTTC. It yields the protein CASSLAGAGGPDEQYF.

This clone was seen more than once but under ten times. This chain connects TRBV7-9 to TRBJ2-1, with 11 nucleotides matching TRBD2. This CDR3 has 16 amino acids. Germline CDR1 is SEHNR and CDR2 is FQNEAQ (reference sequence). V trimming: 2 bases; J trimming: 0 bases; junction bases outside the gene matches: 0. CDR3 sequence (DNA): TGTGCCAGCAGCTTACTAGCGGGAGGCTCCTACAATGAGCAGTTCTTC. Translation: CASSLLAGGSYNEQFF.

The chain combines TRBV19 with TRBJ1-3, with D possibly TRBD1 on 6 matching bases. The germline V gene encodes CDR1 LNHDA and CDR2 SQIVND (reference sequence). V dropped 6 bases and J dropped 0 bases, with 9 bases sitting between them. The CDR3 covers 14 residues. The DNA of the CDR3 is TGTGCCAGTAGAAAAGGGGGCTCTGGAAACACCATATATTTT. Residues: CASRKGGSGNTIYF.

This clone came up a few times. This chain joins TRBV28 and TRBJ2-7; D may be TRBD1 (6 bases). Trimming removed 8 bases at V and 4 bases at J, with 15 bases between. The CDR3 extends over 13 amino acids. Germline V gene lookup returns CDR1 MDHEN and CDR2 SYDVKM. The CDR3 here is CASHSSRGYEQYF. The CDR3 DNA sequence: TGTGCCAGCCACTCTTCCAGGGGTTACGAGCAGTACTTC.

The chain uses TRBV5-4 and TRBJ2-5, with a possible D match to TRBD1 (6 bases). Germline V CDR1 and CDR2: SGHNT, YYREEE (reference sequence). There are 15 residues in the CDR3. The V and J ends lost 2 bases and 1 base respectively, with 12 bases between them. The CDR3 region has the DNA TGTGCCAGCAGCTTCCCAGGGGCTCCCCAAGAGACCCAGTACTTC. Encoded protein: CASSFPGAPQETQYF.